This T cell receptor beta chain appears in the sequencing data of a study of cytomegalovirus exposure and HLA in healthy donors. Looking at the study overall: An earlier analysis found some 100 million unique TCR beta sequences from around 180 million T cells.

From germline, CDR1 is MNHEY and CDR2 SVGAGI. The CDR3 sequence is 15 residues long. The ends lost 5 bases at V and 2 bases at J; junction bases unmatched: 4. 13 Jbeta primers and 60 Vbeta primers were used for the PCR. The method was immunoSEQ multiplex PCR; TCRdb's version includes in-frame clones alone and lacks a portion of them. Of some 150,000 clones in the sample, approximately 80% are singletons; the top ten hold 1.9%. Material for sequencing was PBMCs. The chain combines TRBV6-5 with TRBJ2-7, with 12 bases that match TRBD2. This sequence was found in a middle-aged woman in good health and CMV-seronegative. DNA for the CDR3: TGTGCCAGCAGTCCACTAGCGGGAGGCACCTACGAGCAGTACTTC. Its translation is CASSPLAGGTYEQYF.